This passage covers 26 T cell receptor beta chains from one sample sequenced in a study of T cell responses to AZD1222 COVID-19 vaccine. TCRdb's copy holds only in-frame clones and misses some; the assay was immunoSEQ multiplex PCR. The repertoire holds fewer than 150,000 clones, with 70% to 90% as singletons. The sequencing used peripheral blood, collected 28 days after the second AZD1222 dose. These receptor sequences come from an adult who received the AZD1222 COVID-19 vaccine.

CDR3 nucleotides: TGCGCCAGCAGCAGTGGATTGACTAGCGGGAGAGAAGAGACCCAGTACTTC. Translated: CASSSGLTSGREETQYF. V gene TRBV5-1 combines with J gene TRBJ2-5; 12 bases map to TRBD2. V shed 4 bases and J 3 bases; nucleotides not matched to a gene: 10. CDR3 size: 17 residues. Per the germline V gene, CDR1 is SGHRS and CDR2 is YFSETQ. Full variable domain (missing parts from reference TRBV5-1 and TRBJ2-5): KAGVTQTPRYLIKTRGQQVTLSCSPISGHRSVSWYQQTPGQGLQFLFEYFSETQRNKGNFPGRFSGRQFSNSRSEMNVSTLELGDSALYLCASSSGLTSGREETQYFGPGTRLLVL.

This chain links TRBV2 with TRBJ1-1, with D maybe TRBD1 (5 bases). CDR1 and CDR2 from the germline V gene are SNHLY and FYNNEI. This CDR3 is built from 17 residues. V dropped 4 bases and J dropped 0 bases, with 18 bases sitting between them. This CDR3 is CASSVGRANLLNTEAFF. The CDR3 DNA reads TGTGCCAGCAGTGTTGGCAGGGCCAATCTACTGAACACTGAAGCTTTCTTT.

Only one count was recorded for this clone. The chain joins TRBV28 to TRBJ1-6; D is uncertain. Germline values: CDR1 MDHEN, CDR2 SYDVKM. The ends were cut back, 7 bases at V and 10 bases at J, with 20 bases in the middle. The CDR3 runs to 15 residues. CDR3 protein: CASIDSGVSASPLHF. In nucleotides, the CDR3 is TGTGCCAGCATCGATTCGGGCGTCTCGGCCTCACCCCTCCACTTT.

As DNA, the CDR3 is TGTGCCAGCAGTTTATCGGGGGGCCCTGGAAACACCATATATTTT. Its protein product is CASSLSGGPGNTIYF. This chain links TRBV27 with TRBJ1-3, with a tentative D call TRBD1 (6 bases). This CDR3 is built from 15 residues. Germline values: CDR1 MNHEY, CDR2 SMNVEV (reference sequence). V shed 0 bases and J shed 2 bases, with 8 bases lying between them.

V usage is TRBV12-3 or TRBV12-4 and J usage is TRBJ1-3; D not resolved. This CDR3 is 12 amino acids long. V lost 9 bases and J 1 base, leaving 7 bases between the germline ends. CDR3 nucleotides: TGTGCCAGTGATTCTTCTGGAAACACCATATATTTT. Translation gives CASDSSGNTIYF.

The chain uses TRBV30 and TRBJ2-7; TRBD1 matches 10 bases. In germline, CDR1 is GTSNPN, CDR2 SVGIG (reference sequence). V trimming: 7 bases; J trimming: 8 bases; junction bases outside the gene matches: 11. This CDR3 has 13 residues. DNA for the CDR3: TGTGCCTACCGGGACAGGGGATTCATGAAGCAGTACTTC. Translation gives CAYRDRGFMKQYF.

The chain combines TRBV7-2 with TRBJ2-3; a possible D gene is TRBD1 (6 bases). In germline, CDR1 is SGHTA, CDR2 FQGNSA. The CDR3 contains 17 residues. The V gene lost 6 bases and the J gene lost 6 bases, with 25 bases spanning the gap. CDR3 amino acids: CASSLPQGSLPGDTQYF. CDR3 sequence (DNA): TGTGCCAGCAGTCTACCACAGGGATCCCTCCCGGGGGATACGCAGTATTTT.

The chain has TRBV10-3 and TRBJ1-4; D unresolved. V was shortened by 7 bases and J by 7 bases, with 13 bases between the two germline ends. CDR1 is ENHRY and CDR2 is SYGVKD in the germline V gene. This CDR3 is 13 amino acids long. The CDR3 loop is CAITADPAEKLFF. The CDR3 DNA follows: TGTGCCATCACCGCGGACCCCGCTGAAAAACTGTTTTTT.

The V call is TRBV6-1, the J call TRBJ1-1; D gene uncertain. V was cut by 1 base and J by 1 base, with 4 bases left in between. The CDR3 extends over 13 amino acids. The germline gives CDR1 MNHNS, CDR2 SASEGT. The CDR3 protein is CASSEGSNTEAFF. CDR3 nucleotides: TGTGCCAGCAGTGAAGGTTCGAACACTGAAGCTTTCTTT.

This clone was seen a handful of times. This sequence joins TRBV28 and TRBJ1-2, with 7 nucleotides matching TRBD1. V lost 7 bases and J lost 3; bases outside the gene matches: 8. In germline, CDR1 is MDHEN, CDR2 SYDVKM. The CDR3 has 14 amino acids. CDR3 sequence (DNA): TGTGCCAGCACCAATCTAGGGGGCGACTATGGCTACACCTTC. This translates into CASTNLGGDYGYTF.

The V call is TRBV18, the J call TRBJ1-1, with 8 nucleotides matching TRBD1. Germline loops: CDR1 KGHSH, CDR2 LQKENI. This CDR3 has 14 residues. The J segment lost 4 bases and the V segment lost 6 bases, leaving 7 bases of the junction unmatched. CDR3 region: CASSVTGVVTEAFF. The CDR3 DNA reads TGTGCCAGCTCCGTGACAGGGGTTGTCACTGAAGCTTTCTTT.

CDR3 nucleotide sequence: TGTGCCAGCAGCTTGGGACAGGAAGGCTATGGCTACACCTTC. Protein sequence: CASSLGQEGYGYTF. This chain uses TRBV5-4 with TRBJ1-2; a possible D gene is TRBD1 (6 bases). Between the trimmed V and J ends, which lost 0 bases and 4 bases, there was a span of 10 bases. Germline assignment: CDR1 SGHNT and CDR2 YYREEE (reference sequence). This CDR3 has 14 amino acids.

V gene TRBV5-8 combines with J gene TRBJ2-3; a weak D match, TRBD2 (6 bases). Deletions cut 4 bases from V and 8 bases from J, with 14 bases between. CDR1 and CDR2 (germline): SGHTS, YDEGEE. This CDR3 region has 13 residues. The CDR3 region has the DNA TGTGCCAGCAGCGAACGCCCCGGGGGTACGCAGTATTTT. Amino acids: CASSERPGGTQYF.

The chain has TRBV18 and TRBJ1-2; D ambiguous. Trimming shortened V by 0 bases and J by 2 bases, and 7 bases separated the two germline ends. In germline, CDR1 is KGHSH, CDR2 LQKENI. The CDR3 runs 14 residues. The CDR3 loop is CASSPPTGNYGYTF. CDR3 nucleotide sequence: TGTGCCAGCTCACCACCCACGGGGAACTATGGCTACACCTTC.

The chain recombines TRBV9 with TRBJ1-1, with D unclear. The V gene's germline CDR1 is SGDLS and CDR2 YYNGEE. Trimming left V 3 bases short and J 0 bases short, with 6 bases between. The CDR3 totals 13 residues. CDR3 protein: CASSGSMNTEAFF. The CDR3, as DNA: TGTGCCAGCAGCGGATCCATGAACACTGAAGCTTTCTTT.

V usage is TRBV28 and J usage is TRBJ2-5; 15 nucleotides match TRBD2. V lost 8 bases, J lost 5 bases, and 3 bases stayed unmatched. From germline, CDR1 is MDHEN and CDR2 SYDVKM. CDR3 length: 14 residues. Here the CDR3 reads CASGGLAGGETQYF. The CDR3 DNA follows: TGTGCCAGCGGCGGACTAGCGGGAGGGGAGACCCAGTACTTC.

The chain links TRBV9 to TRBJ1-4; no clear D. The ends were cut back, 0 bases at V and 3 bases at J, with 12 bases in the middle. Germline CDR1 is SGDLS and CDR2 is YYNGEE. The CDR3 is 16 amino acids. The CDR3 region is CASSVATAQPNEKLFF. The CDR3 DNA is TGTGCCAGCAGCGTAGCGACCGCACAACCTAATGAAAAACTGTTTTTT.

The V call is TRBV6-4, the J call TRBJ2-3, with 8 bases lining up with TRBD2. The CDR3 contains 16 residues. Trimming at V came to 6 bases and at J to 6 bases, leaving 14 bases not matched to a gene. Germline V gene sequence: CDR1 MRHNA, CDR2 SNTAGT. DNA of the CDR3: TGTGCCAGCAGAAAATCCACTAGCGGACCCACCGATACGCAGTATTTT. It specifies CASRKSTSGPTDTQYF.

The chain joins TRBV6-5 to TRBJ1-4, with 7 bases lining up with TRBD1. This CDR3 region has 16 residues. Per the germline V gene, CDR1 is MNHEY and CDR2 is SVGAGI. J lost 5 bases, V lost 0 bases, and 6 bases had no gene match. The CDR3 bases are TGTGCCAGCAGTTACTCGACGATGACAGGGAATGAAAAACTGTTTTTT. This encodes CASSYSTMTGNEKLFF.

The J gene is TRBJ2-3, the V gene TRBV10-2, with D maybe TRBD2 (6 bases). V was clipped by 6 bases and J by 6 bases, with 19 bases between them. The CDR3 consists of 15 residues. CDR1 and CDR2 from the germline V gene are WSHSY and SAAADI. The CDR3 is CASSSGTGGRDTQYF. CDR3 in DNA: TGCGCCAGCAGCTCCGGGACTGGGGGAAGGGATACGCAGTATTTT.

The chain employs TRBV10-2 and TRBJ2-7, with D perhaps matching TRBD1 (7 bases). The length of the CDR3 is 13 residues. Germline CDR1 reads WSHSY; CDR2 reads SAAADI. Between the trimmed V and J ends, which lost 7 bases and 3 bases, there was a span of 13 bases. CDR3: CASTGGGYYEQYF. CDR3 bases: TGCGCCAGCACAGGGGGAGGCTACTACGAGCAGTACTTC.

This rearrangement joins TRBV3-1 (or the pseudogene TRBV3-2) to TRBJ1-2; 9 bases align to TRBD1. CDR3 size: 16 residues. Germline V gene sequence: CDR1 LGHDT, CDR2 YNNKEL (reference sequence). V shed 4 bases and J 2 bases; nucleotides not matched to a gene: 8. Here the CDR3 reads CASSPKQGAANYGYTF. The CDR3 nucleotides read TGTGCCAGCAGCCCGAAACAGGGGGCTGCGAACTATGGCTACACCTTC.

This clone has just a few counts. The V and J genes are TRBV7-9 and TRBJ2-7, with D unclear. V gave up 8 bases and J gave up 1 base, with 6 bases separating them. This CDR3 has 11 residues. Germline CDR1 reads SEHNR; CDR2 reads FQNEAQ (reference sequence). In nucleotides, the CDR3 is TGTGCCAGCGTAGGATCCTACGAGCAGTACTTC. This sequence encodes CASVGSYEQYF.

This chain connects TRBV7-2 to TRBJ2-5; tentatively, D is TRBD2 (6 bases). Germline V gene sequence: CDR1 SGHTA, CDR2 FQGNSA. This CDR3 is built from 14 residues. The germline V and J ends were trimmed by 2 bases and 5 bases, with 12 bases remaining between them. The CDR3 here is CASSLRRGGETQYF. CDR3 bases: TGTGCCAGCAGCTTAAGGCGGGGTGGGGAGACCCAGTACTTC.

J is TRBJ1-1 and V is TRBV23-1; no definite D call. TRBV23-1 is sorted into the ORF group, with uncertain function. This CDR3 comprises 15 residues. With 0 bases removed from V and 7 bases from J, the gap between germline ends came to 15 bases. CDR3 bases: TGCGCCAGCAGTCAATCCCGCTCACGGCACCATGAAGCTTTCTTT. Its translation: CASSQSRSRHHEAFF.

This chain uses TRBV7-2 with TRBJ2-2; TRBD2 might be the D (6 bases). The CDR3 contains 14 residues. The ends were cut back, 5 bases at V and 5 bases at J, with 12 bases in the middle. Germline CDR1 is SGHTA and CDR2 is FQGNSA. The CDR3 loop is CASSVPGTTGELFF. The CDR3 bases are TGTGCCAGCAGCGTACCCGGGACTACCGGGGAGCTGTTTTTT.